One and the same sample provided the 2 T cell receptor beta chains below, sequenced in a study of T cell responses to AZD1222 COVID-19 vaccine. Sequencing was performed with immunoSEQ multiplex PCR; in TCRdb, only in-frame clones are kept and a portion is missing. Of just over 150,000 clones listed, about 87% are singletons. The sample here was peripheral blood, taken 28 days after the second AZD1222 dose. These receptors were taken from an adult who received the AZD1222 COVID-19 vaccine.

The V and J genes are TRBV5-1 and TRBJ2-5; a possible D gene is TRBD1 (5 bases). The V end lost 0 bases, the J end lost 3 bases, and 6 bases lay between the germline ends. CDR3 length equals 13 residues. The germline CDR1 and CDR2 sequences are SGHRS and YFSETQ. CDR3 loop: CASSLAGKETQYF. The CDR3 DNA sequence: TGCGCCAGCAGCTTGGCAGGGAAAGAGACCCAGTACTTC. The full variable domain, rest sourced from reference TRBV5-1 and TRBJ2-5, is KAGVTQTPRYLIKTRGQQVTLSCSPISGHRSVSWYQQTPGQGLQFLFEYFSETQRNKGNFPGRFSGRQFSNSRSEMNVSTLELGDSALYLCASSLAGKETQYFGPGTRLLVL.

The CDR3 region is CASSSPTGKNTEAFF. In nucleotides, the CDR3 is TGTGCCAGCAGTTCGCCCACAGGGAAGAACACTGAAGCTTTCTTT. The J gene is TRBJ1-1, the V gene TRBV28, with TRBD1 as a possible D gene (6 bases). The V end lost 4 bases, the J end lost 1 base, and 13 bases lay between the germline ends. This CDR3 region has 15 residues. The germline V gene encodes CDR1 MDHEN and CDR2 SYDVKM.